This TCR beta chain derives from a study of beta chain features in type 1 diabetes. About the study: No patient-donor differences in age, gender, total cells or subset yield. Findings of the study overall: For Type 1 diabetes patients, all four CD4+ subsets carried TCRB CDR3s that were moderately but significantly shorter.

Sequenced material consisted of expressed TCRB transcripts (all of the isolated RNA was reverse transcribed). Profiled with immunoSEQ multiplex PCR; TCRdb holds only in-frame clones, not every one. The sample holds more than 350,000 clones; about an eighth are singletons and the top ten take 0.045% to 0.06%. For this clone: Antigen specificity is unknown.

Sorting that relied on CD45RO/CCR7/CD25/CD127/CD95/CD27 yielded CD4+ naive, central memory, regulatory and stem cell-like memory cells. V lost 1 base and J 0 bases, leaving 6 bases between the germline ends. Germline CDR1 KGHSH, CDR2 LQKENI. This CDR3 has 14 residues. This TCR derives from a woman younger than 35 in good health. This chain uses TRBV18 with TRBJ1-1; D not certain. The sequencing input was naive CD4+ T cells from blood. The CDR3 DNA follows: TGTGCCAGCTCACCACTCTCTGTGAACACTGAAGCTTTCTTT. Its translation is CASSPLSVNTEAFF.